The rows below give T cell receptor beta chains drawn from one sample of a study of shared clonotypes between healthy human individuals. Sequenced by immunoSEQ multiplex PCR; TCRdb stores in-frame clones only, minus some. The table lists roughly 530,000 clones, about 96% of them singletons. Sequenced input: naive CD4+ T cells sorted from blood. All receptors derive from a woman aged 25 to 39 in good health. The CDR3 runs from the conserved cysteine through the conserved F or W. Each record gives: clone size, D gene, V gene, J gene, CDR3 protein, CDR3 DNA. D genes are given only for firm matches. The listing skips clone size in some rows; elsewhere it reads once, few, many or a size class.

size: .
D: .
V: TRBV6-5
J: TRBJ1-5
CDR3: CASNPRGGEQPQHF
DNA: TGTGCCAGCAACCCCCGGGGGGGGGAACAGCCCCAGCATTTT

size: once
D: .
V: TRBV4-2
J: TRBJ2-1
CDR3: CASSPTRGGARVNEQFF
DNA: TGTGCCAGCAGCCCGACTAGAGGGGGAGCTCGCGTGAATGAGCAGTTCTTC

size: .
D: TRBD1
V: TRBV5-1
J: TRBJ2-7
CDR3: CASSLDTGGFYEQYF
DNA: TGCGCCAGCAGCTTGGATACAGGGGGCTTCTACGAGCAGTACTTC

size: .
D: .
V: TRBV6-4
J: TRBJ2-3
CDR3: CASSLLTGDTQYF
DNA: TGTGCCAGCAGTCTTCTAACAGGGGATACGCAGTATTTT

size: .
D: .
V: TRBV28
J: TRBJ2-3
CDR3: CASQKNTDTQYF
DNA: TGTGCCAGCCAAAAAAACACAGATACGCAGTATTTT

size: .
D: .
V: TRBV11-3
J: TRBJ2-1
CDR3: CASSLSAGSSNEQFF
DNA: TGTGCCAGCAGCTTATCGGCCGGGAGCAGCAATGAGCAGTTCTTC

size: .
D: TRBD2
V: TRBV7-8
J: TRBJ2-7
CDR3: CASSPLAAYEQYF
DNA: TGTGCCAGCAGCCCTCTAGCGGCCTACGAGCAGTACTTC

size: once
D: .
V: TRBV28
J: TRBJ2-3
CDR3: CASRERTDTQYF
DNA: TGTGCCAGCAGGGAACGTACAGATACGCAGTATTTT

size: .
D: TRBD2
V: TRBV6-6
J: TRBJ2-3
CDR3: CASSPPGTNTQYF
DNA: TGTGCCAGCAGTCCCCCCGGGACTAATACGCAGTATTTT

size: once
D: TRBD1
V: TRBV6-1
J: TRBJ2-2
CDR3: CASSERDRRTLGAGELFF
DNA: TGTGCCAGCAGTGAAAGGGACAGGCGAACCCTCGGTGCCGGGGAGCTGTTTTTT

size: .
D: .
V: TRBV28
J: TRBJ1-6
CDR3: CASSLGEYNSPLHF
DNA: TGTGCCAGCAGTCTGGGAGAGTATAATTCACCCCTCCACTTT